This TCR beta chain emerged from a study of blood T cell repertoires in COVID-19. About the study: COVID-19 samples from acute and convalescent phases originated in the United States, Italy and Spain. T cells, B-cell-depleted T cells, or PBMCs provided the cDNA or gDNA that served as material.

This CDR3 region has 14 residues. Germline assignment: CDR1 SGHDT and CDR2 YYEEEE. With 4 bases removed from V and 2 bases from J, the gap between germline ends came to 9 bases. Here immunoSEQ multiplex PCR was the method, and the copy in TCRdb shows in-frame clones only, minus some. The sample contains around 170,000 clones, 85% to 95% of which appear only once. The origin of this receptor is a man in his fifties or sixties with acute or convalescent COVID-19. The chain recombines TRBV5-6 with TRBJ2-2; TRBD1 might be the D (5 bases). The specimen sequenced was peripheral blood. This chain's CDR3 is CASSPTGNTGELFF. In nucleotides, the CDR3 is TGTGCCAGCAGCCCCACAGGAAACACCGGGGAGCTGTTTTTT.